The rows below give T cell receptor beta chains drawn from one sample of a study of T-cell reconstitution after alpha-beta-depleted transplantation in children. MiXCR, run by TCRdb on the PCR reads, gives a single entry per CDR3 protein. The table records around 600,000 distinct CDR3 sequences, 20% to 25% of them present only once. The material was PBMCs, mostly from graft donor cells, obtained 360 days after TCRalphabeta/CD19-depleted stem cell transplant. The receptor source for this set is a boy younger than two who had a stem cell transplant for acute myeloid leukemia, so the T cells may come from the graft donor. The CDR3 runs from the conserved cysteine through the conserved F or W. A D gene is named only where the DNA matches it firmly. Size values are once, few and many counts, or a class for expanded clones, and some rows have none.

>NA|TRBJ1-1|TRBD1|TRBV5-5
CASSSRTGTNTEAFF
TGTGCCAGCAGCTCCCGGACAGGAACCAACACTGAAGCTTTCTTT
>few|TRBJ2-1|NA|TRBV25-1
CASSAPGLPPYNEQFF
TGTGCCAGCAGTGCCCCGGGACTCCCACCCTACAATGAGCAGTTCTTC
>NA|TRBJ2-1|NA|TRBV28
CARAGFSPYNEQFF
TGTGCCAGGGCAGGGTTTTCCCCTTACAATGAGCAGTTCTTC
>NA|TRBJ2-1|NA|TRBV7-9
CATSLARQVYNEQFF
TGTGCCACCAGCTTAGCTCGGCAAGTCTACAATGAGCAGTTCTTC
>once|TRBJ2-1|TRBD2|TRBV12-3/TRBV12-4
CASALGTSGYNEQFF
TGTGCCAGCGCCCTTGGGACTAGCGGATACAATGAGCAGTTCTTC
>NA|TRBJ1-5|NA|TRBV18
CASSGQQRNQPQHF
TGTGCCAGCTCAGGACAGCAACGCAATCAGCCCCAGCATTTT
>few|TRBJ1-2|NA|TRBV12-3/TRBV12-4
CASSTYQGRLGSGYTF
TGTGCCAGCAGTACATACCAGGGGCGCTTGGGGTCTGGCTACACCTTC
>many|TRBJ1-1|NA|TRBV12-3/TRBV12-4
CASTRTANTEAFF
TGTGCCAGCACTCGGACGGCGAACACTGAAGCTTTCTTT
>few|TRBJ2-2|NA|TRBV12-3/TRBV12-4
CASRAFAGAYTGELFF
TGTGCCAGCAGGGCTTTCGCGGGGGCTTACACCGGGGAGCTGTTTTTT
>NA|TRBJ1-4|NA|TRBV20-1
CSARNTATNEKLFF
TGCAGTGCTAGAAACACAGCAACTAATGAAAAACTGTTTTTT
>once|TRBJ2-1|NA|TRBV5-1
CASSLVGTSLYNEQFF
TGCGCCAGCAGCTTGGTTGGGACTTCCCTATACAATGAGCAGTTCTTC
>NA|TRBJ2-5|NA|TRBV5-1
CASSSVQETQYF
TGCGCCAGCAGCTCCGTCCAAGAGACCCAGTACTTC
>few|TRBJ2-5|TRBD1|TRBV20-1
CSARPQGAPQETQYF
TGCAGTGCTCGACCCCAGGGGGCGCCCCAAGAGACCCAGTACTTC
>NA|TRBJ2-1|NA|TRBV12-3/TRBV12-4
CASSPSQGRDEQFF
TGTGCCAGCAGTCCATCCCAGGGGAGGGATGAGCAGTTCTTC
>NA|TRBJ1-5|NA|TRBV28
CASRPLRDTNQPQHF
TGTGCCAGCAGACCCCTCCGGGACACCAATCAGCCCCAGCATTTT
>many|TRBJ1-1|NA|TRBV5-1
CASSISPGKDTEAFF
TGCGCCAGCAGCATAAGCCCAGGGAAGGACACTGAAGCTTTCTTT